Presented here are 16 T cell receptor beta chains from one specimen sequenced in a study of blood T cell repertoires in COVID-19. Assay: immunoSEQ multiplex PCR; the TCRdb copy retains only in-frame clones and omits some. The table has approximately 220,000 clones, approximately 83% seen once. Specimen: peripheral blood. The receptors come from a man aged 35-49 years with acute or convalescent COVID-19.

This CDR3 reads CASSQADRASYGYTF. The CDR3 bases are TGTGCCAGCAGCCAAGCAGACAGGGCTTCCTATGGCTACACCTTC. The chain combines TRBV4-2 with TRBJ1-2, with 7 bases fitting TRBD1. Germline V CDR1 and CDR2: LGHNA, YNFKEQ. J gave up 4 bases and V 1 base, and 6 bases lay outside the gene matches. The CDR3 extends over 15 amino acids.

J is TRBJ1-4 and V is TRBV19; possibly TRBD1 for D (6 bases). Trimming took off 4 bases at V and 8 bases at J, with 17 bases between the two ends. Germline CDR1 LNHDA, CDR2 SQIVND (reference sequence). This CDR3 has 15 residues. This CDR3 reads CASSTTGKILEKLFF. As DNA, the CDR3 is TGTGCCAGTAGTACAACAGGGAAGATTTTAGAAAAACTGTTTTTT.

The chain links TRBV7-6 to TRBJ1-1, with a tentative D call TRBD1 (5 bases). The ends were cut back, 2 bases at V and 1 base at J, with 11 bases in the middle. This CDR3 comprises 15 residues. The V gene's germline CDR1 is SGHVS and CDR2 FNYEAQ. DNA of the CDR3: TGTGCCAGCAGCTTATCTCCAGGGTGGAACACTGAAGCTTTCTTT. This codes for CASSLSPGWNTEAFF. The entire variable domain, with the rest obtained from reference TRBV7-6 and TRBJ1-1, is as follows: GAGVSQSPRYKVTKRGQDVALRCDPISGHVSLYWYRQALGQGPEFLTYFNYEAQQDKSGLPNDRFSAERPEGSISTLTIQRTEQRDSAMYRCASSLSPGWNTEAFFGQGTRLTVV.

V is TRBV29-1 and J is TRBJ1-5; D not certain. The CDR3 loop spans 12 amino acids. V lost 4 bases to trimming and J lost 3 bases, with 7 bases between them. Germline CDR1 and CDR2: SQVTM and ANQGSEA. The CDR3: CSVGGDNQPQHF. The CDR3, as DNA: TGCAGCGTTGGGGGAGACAATCAGCCCCAGCATTTT.

The V and J genes are TRBV30 and TRBJ1-2; no firm D call. Germline CDR1 reads GTSNPN; CDR2 reads SVGIG (reference sequence). The CDR3 has 11 amino acids. Between the trimmed V and J ends, which lost 4 bases and 2 bases, there was a span of 5 bases. The CDR3 protein is CAWTLNYGYTF. As DNA, the CDR3 is TGTGCCTGGACTTTGAACTATGGCTACACCTTC.

This chain uses TRBV12-5 with TRBJ1-1; tentative D call: TRBD1 (6 bases). The CDR3 consists of 16 residues. CDR1 and CDR2 (germline): LGHNT, FRNRAP. V was shortened by 4 bases and J by 5 bases, with 20 bases between the two germline ends. This CDR3 reads CASGWGTTGPGTEAFF. The CDR3 coding sequence is TGTGCTAGTGGTTGGGGAACGACAGGCCCAGGGACTGAAGCTTTCTTT.

This chain joins TRBV27 and TRBJ1-1, with D unresolved. Germline assignment: CDR1 MNHEY and CDR2 SMNVEV (reference sequence). Trimming cost V 7 bases and J 7 bases, with 13 bases left between them. The CDR3 length is 12 residues. The CDR3 region has the DNA TGTGCCAGCACCCCACCCGAGGGTGAAGCTTTCTTT. Protein product: CASTPPEGEAFF.

This clone showed up just once. CDR3 DNA sequence: TGTGCCATCAGGGGGACTAGCGGGTTAGGGGACTACGAGCAGTACTTC. Its translation is CAIRGTSGLGDYEQYF. The rearrangement joins TRBV10-3 to TRBJ2-7, with 12 bases aligning to TRBD2. This CDR3 spans 16 amino acids. Germline V CDR1 and CDR2: ENHRY, SYGVKD. V dropped 6 bases and J dropped 3; count of bases not matched to a gene: 9.

The V gene is TRBV7-3, the J gene TRBJ2-5; the match to TRBD2 covers 9 bases. Germline CDR1 and CDR2: SGHTA and FQGTGA. Trimming took 2 bases from V and 1 from J; bases not matched to a gene: 8. CDR3 size: 17 residues. CDR3 coding DNA: TGTGCCAGCAGCTTAGTCCCGGGACTAGCCCCCCAAGAGACCCAGTACTTC. Its protein is CASSLVPGLAPQETQYF.

The J gene is TRBJ1-1, the V gene TRBV18, with D possibly being TRBD1 (5 bases). Germline values: CDR1 KGHSH, CDR2 LQKENI. The CDR3 has 14 residues. With 4 bases removed from V and 3 bases from J, the gap between germline ends came to 12 bases. Here the CDR3 DNA reads TGTGCCAGCTCACGGATTCAGGGTCACACTGAAGCTTTCTTT. It is translated as CASSRIQGHTEAFF.

The chain couples TRBV5-1 to TRBJ1-6; TRBD1 is a possible D gene (5 bases). Trimming left V 2 bases short and J 9 bases short, with 12 bases between. From germline, CDR1 is SGHRS and CDR2 YFSETQ. The CDR3 length is 14 residues. The CDR3 DNA is TGCGCCAGCAGCTTTAATACAGGTGGTTCACCCCTCCACTTT. The encoded protein is CASSFNTGGSPLHF.

The rearrangement joins TRBV24-1 to TRBJ2-3; possible D gene TRBD1, 5 bases. V was trimmed by 9 bases and J by 8 bases, leaving 20 bases between them. The germline CDR1 and CDR2 sequences are KGHDR and SFDVKD. This CDR3 spans 14 amino acids. The CDR3 reads CATLVRTRTFTQYF. For the CDR3, the DNA is TGTGCCACCCTTGTAAGGACCAGGACATTTACGCAGTATTTT.

V usage is TRBV28 and J usage is TRBJ2-7; 11 bases fit TRBD1. The ends lost 5 bases at V and 2 bases at J; junction bases unmatched: 11. CDR3 length: 17 amino acids. Germline CDR1 reads MDHEN; CDR2 reads SYDVKM. The CDR3 loop is CASSPPSWTGGPYEQYF. The CDR3 bases are TGTGCCAGCAGTCCCCCCTCCTGGACAGGGGGCCCCTACGAGCAGTACTTC.

The chain couples TRBV27 to TRBJ1-1; 11 bases map to TRBD1. Germline loops: CDR1 MNHEY, CDR2 SMNVEV (reference sequence). J was trimmed by 5 bases and V by 7 bases; bases with no gene match: 9. The CDR3 length is 15 residues. Here the CDR3 reads CASTSTGTGGTEAFF. The CDR3 DNA reads TGTGCCAGCACTTCAACCGGGACAGGGGGTACTGAAGCTTTCTTT.

The rearrangement joins TRBV27 to TRBJ2-5; 8 bases agree with TRBD1. V was clipped by 5 bases and J by 4 bases; unmatched bases: 12. This CDR3 spans 16 amino acids. In germline, CDR1 is MNHEY, CDR2 SMNVEV (reference sequence). DNA of the CDR3: TGTGCCAGCAGTCGGATACAGGGGGGAGCCTCAGAGACCCAGTACTTC. Translated, it gives CASSRIQGGASETQYF.

This sequence joins TRBV7-2 and TRBJ1-5, with D tentatively TRBD1 (5 bases). Germline V gene sequence: CDR1 SGHTA, CDR2 FQGNSA. The CDR3 contains 15 residues. Trimming cost V 5 bases and J 7 bases, with 18 bases left between them. The CDR3 is CASSAKSMGRQPQHF. The DNA for the CDR3 is TGTGCCAGCAGCGCGAAGAGCATGGGGCGGCAGCCCCAGCATTTT.